This T cell receptor beta chain was profiled in a study of blood T cells in healthy people across ages. Whole-study context: Roughly one uniquely barcoded beta molecule per two T cells was captured. General observations from the study: From one million sequenced T cells, diversity estimates were lower bounds. A roughly linear fall in TCR beta diversity per million T cells was seen with increasing age.

The CDR3 has 14 amino acids. V was shortened by 6 bases and J by 4 bases, with 19 bases between the two germline ends. Germline V gives CDR1 DFQATT, CDR2 SNEGSKA (reference sequence). A J-beta primer mix and a sample-barcoded 5' primer were used in a second PCR of roughly 6 to 11 cycles. CDR3-containing paired-end reads numbered at least 2.5 million in each sample. TCRdb analysed the 5' RACE reads with MiXCR anew, one entry per CDR3 protein. The sample shows nearly 1 million distinct CDR3 sequences, 51% of them seen only once. This clonotype is a singleton in its sample. The antigen is unknown. The chain carries TRBV20-1 and TRBJ2-7; D might be TRBD2 (7 bases). This sequence was found in a woman aged 60-75 years in good health. Sequences were obtained from blood. This chain's CDR3 is CSAGGGGLGYEQYF. The CDR3 DNA follows: TGCAGTGCCGGGGGCGGGGGCCTGGGTTACGAGCAGTACTTC.